This T cell receptor (beta chain) was identified during a study of CXCR3-negative and CXCR3-positive naive CD8 T cells. Overall study context: The study obtained 130 million to 150 million TRB reads, about 1.5 +/- 0.3 million per library. General study results and limits: Most assays were run on fresh PBMCs (CXCR3 expression partially decreased after cryopreservation).

Comments on this clonotype: Its cognate antigen is unknown.

This CDR3 spans 14 amino acids. Germline lookup yields CDR1 LGHDT and CDR2 YNNKEL (reference sequence). With UMI labels, 5' RACE was used to prepare the TRB cDNA libraries. TCRdb re-called the 5' RACE reads, yielding one record per CDR3 amino acid sequence without DNA. The table for this sample gives tens of thousands of distinct CDR3 sequences. The receptor was isolated from a human donor in good health. Some clones in this sample may be carry-over from other donors' samples. V gene TRBV3-1 combines with J gene TRBJ2-7; TCRdb indicates TRBD1, and absent DNA this call remains unverified. Sequencing was done on a sample of memory CD8+ T cells from blood. CDR3 sequence: CASSQGQGADEQYF.